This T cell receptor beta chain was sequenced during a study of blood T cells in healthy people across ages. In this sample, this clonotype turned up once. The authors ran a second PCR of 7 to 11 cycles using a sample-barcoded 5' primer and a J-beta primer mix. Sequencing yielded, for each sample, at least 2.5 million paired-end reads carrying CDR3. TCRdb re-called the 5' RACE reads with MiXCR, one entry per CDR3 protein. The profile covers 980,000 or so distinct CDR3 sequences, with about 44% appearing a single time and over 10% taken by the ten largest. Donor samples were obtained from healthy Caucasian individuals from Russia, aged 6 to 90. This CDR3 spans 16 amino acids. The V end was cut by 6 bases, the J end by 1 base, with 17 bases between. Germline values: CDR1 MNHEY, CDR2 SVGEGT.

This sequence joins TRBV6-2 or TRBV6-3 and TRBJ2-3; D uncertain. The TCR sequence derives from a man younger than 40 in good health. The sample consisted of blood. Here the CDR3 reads CASSPQTPLGTDTQYF. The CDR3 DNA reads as TGTGCCAGCAGCCCTCAAACACCGCTGGGCACAGATACGCAGTATTTT.